The rows below give T cell receptor beta chains drawn from one sample of a study of PD-1 blockade in classical Hodgkin lymphoma. The table came from immunoSEQ multiplex PCR; TCRdb's copy has only in-frame clones and leaves some out. The sample records 70,000 or so clones, about 94% being singletons. Sequences were obtained from peripheral blood mononuclear cells (PBMCs). The source of these receptors is a human donor with classical Hodgkin lymphoma. Each CDR3 is given with its conserved first and last residue.

j_call v_call cdr3_aa
TRBJ1-6 TRBV7-9 CASSLESPPLHF
TRBJ2-3 TRBV7-9 CASSLVAGRTDTQYF
TRBJ2-3 TRBV6-4 CASSDSIEADTQYF
TRBJ1-3 TRBV6-5 CASSYSHIGSGNTIYF
TRBJ1-1 TRBV7-8 CASSLDGGTEAFF
TRBJ2-3 TRBV2 CASTSGYTDTQYF
TRBJ2-3 TRBV11-1 CASSLRSGGTSTDTQYF
TRBJ2-2 TRBV21-1 CASSKVPASGGGNTGELFF
TRBJ1-5 TRBV18 CASSRSSEGNQPQHF
TRBJ1-1 TRBV11-2 CASSLEQGGTEAFF
TRBJ1-4 TRBV13 CASSLGGLLNEKLFF
TRBJ1-3 TRBV14 CASSPQGAGNTIYF
TRBJ1-3 TRBV6-6 CASSYAPGGSGNTIYF
TRBJ2-2 TRBV18 CASSSGTANTGELFF
TRBJ1-3 TRBV6-5 CASSWESGNTIYF
TRBJ2-7 TRBV2 CASSETYEQYF
TRBJ2-5 TRBV7-9 CASSSGTGGETQYF
TRBJ1-5 TRBV7-8 CASSADRNQPQHF
TRBJ2-7 TRBV18 CASSPDMSATYEQYF
TRBJ2-1 TRBV28 CASSLWGGEQFF
TRBJ2-3 TRBV10-3 CATARERRYTDTQYF
TRBJ2-3 TRBV2 CASSDFGGASTDTQYF
TRBJ1-3 TRBV10-3 CAIRDHDWSSGNTIYF
TRBJ2-3 TRBV29-1 CSVASDRGSTDTQYF
TRBJ2-1 TRBV25-1 CASSDLTPSPEQFF
TRBJ2-5 TRBV5-1 CASSFNSGKETQYF
TRBJ2-7 TRBV13 CASSLEAGTEAYEQYF
TRBJ2-4 TRBV7-2 CASSQFGDLAKNIQYF
TRBJ2-2 TRBV29-1 CSSLEGCRDGELFF
TRBJ2-7 TRBV6-1 CASRTDRVTNYEQYF
TRBJ1-5 TRBV7-2 CASSLVGLQPQHF
TRBJ1-2 TRBV7-9 CASSVNPGVGYTF
TRBJ1-5 TRBV5-6 CASSLGPSGQPQHF
TRBJ1-2 TRBV28 CASSSTGTNIGYTF
TRBJ2-1 TRBV18 CASSPDLIAYNEQFF
TRBJ2-5 TRBV5-1 CASSLQETQYF
TRBJ1-2 TRBV7-2 CASRPGTRGYTF
TRBJ2-4 TRBV4-1 CASSQLGLVQNIQYF
TRBJ2-1 TRBV7-2 CASRKGSSAGNEQFF
TRBJ2-1 TRBV19 CASSPLRGEQFF
TRBJ2-3 TRBV9 CASSVVQGTGGIGTQYF